The 26 T cell receptor beta chains listed next were all sequenced from one sample in a study of cytotoxic CD8 clonotypes in ibrutinib-treated CLL. Assay: immunoSEQ multiplex PCR; the TCRdb copy retains only in-frame clones and omits some. The table lists 150,000 or so clones, 81% of them singletons, with roughly 2% in the top ten. This sample comprised PBMCs, obtained after 12 months of ibrutinib treatment. The source is a human donor with chronic lymphocytic leukemia.

V is TRBV5-1 and J is TRBJ1-4, with 8 positions matching TRBD1. The CDR3 runs 15 residues. V was pared by 4 bases and J by 7 bases, with 9 bases of the junction left unmatched. Germline lookup yields CDR1 SGHRS and CDR2 YFSETQ. The CDR3 sequence is CASSPGGDRGEKLFF. CDR3 DNA: TGCGCCAGCAGCCCGGGGGGTGACAGGGGTGAAAAACTGTTTTTT.

The chain employs TRBV7-3 and TRBJ1-4; 8 positions agree with TRBD1. V shed 4 bases, J shed 7 bases, and the junction held 17 bases outside the gene matches. Germline V gene lookup returns CDR1 SGHTA and CDR2 FQGTGA. There are 18 residues in the CDR3. CDR3 residues: CASSSLWGEDRVGEKLFF. Written as DNA, the CDR3 is TGTGCCAGCAGCTCCCTCTGGGGGGAGGACAGGGTAGGTGAAAAACTGTTTTTT.

V gene TRBV15 combines with J gene TRBJ2-7; D tentatively reads TRBD1 or TRBD2 (6 bases each). V lost 1 base and J lost 2, with 9 bases in between. There are 14 residues in the CDR3. Per germline, CDR1 LNHNV and CDR2 YYDKDF (reference sequence). The CDR3 DNA reads as TGTGCCACCAGCAGAGGAAGGGGGGCCTACGAGCAGTACTTC. Protein sequence: CATSRGRGAYEQYF. The variable domain in full, completed from reference TRBV15 and TRBJ2-7, reads DAMVIQNPRYQVTQFGKPVTLSCSQTLNHNVMYWYQQKSSQAPKLLFHYYDKDFNNEADTPDNFQSRRPNTSFCFLDIRSPGLGDTAMYLCATSRGRGAYEQYFGPGTRLTVT.

The gene calls are TRBV11-2 and TRBJ2-3; weak D call: TRBD1 (6 bases). Germline lookup yields CDR1 SGHAT and CDR2 FQNNGV. Trimming left V 5 bases short and J 1 base short, with 10 bases between. CDR3 length equals 14 residues. The chain's CDR3 is CASSQNRGTDTQYF. CDR3 bases: TGTGCCAGCAGCCAGAACAGGGGCACAGATACGCAGTATTTT.

This clone was counted a single time. The chain uses TRBV6-5 and TRBJ2-1, with TRBD2 identical over 13 bases. CDR1 and CDR2 from the germline V gene are MNHEY and SVGAGI. The CDR3 covers 14 residues. Trimming removed 6 bases from V and 8 bases from J; junction bases left unmatched: 4. CDR3 sequence reads: CASRLAGGVDEQFF. The CDR3 DNA reads TGTGCCAGCAGACTAGCGGGGGGGGTCGATGAGCAGTTCTTC.

V and J are TRBV5-8 and TRBJ2-1, with D unresolved. With 5 bases removed from V and 6 bases from J, the gap between germline ends came to 12 bases. CDR1 is SGHTS and CDR2 is YDEGEE in the germline V gene. The CDR3 loop spans 13 amino acids. The CDR3 sequence: CASRKTKTNEQFF. CDR3 in DNA: TGTGCCAGCAGAAAGACCAAAACCAATGAGCAGTTCTTC.

V usage is TRBV11-2 and J usage is TRBJ2-1, with TRBD2 identical over 14 bases. The CDR3 runs to 17 residues. V shed 2 bases, J shed 8 bases, and the junction held 8 bases outside the gene matches. The germline gives CDR1 SGHAT, CDR2 FQNNGV. For the CDR3, the DNA is TGTGCCAGCAGCTTACTACCGGGACTAGCGGGAGTTGATGAGCAGTTCTTC. It encodes CASSLLPGLAGVDEQFF.

The chain has TRBV7-3 and TRBJ2-2; D may be TRBD1 (5 bases). In germline, CDR1 is SGHTA, CDR2 FQGTGA. The ends were cut back, 1 base at V and 5 bases at J, with 5 bases in the middle. This CDR3 has 13 amino acids. The CDR3: CASSLKGTGELFF. The CDR3 DNA reads as TGTGCCAGCAGCTTAAAGGGGACCGGGGAGCTGTTTTTT.

The rearrangement uses TRBV4-3 and TRBJ2-1; possibly TRBD1 or TRBD2 for D (8 bases each). Germline V gene data show CDR1 as LGHNA and CDR2 as YSLEER. The length of the CDR3 is 15 residues. The V gene lost 4 bases and the J gene lost 9 bases, with 19 bases spanning the gap. The CDR3 DNA is TGCGCCAGCAGCCGCGGGGGTAGCGGGACAGGTGAGCAGTTCTTC. The encoded protein is CASSRGGSGTGEQFF.

The chain is built from TRBV19 and TRBJ2-3, with D possibly matching TRBD2 (6 bases). V dropped 1 base and J dropped 1 base, with 9 bases sitting between them. The CDR3 contains 15 residues. CDR1 and CDR2 (germline): LNHDA, SQIVND (reference sequence). The CDR3 nucleotides read TGTGCCAGTAGTATAGGGAGGGGCCGCACAGATACGCAGTATTTT. It yields the protein CASSIGRGRTDTQYF.

The chain is built from TRBV29-1 and TRBJ2-2; 8 bases are a match to TRBD1. Germline-derived CDR1 and CDR2 are SQVTM and ANQGSEA. There are 13 residues in the CDR3. The trim removed 7 bases at V and 6 bases at J, leaving 7 bases unmatched. The CDR3 spells CSADRGGAGELFF. CDR3 sequence (DNA): TGCAGCGCTGACAGGGGCGGGGCCGGGGAGCTGTTTTTT.

V and J are TRBV27 and TRBJ1-6, with D possibly being TRBD1 (5 bases). CDR1 MNHEY and CDR2 SMNVEV come from the germline V gene (reference sequence). The CDR3 is made up of 16 amino acids. V lost 6 bases and J 9 bases, leaving 21 bases between the germline ends. The CDR3 DNA follows: TGTGCCAGCAGCCTACTCTCCGGGACGGCTACTTCACCCCTCCACTTT. Amino acids: CASSLLSGTATSPLHF.

V and J are TRBV28 and TRBJ2-2; D is perhaps TRBD2 (6 bases). The CDR3 extends over 16 amino acids. The germline CDR1 and CDR2 sequences are MDHEN and SYDVKM. Trimming took 5 bases from V and 6 from J, leaving 19 bases between them. The CDR3 is CASSRPGGARPGELFF. The CDR3 DNA follows: TGTGCCAGCAGTAGACCTGGCGGGGCTCGCCCCGGGGAGCTGTTTTTT.

As regards this clone: Its ends do not fully match the called genes, so a read error is possible. V and J are TRBV11-2 and TRBJ2-3; TRBD2 matches 9 bases. The germline CDR1 and CDR2 sequences are SGHAT and FQNNGV. The CDR3 spans 16 residues. The CDR3 loop reads CASSLERGARVDTQYF. CDR3 DNA: TGTGCCAGCAGCCTAGAGCGGGGGGCCCGGGTAGATACGCAGTATTTT.

The V call is TRBV7-2, the J call TRBJ2-7; no firm D call. The germline V gene encodes CDR1 SGHTA and CDR2 FQGNSA. V was cut by 2 bases and J by 3 bases, with 2 bases left in between. The CDR3 contains 11 residues. The DNA of the CDR3 is TGTGCCAGCAGCTTATACTACGAGCAGTACTTC. It translates to CASSLYYEQYF.

The rearrangement links TRBV14 to TRBJ2-5; 11 positions match TRBD2. V trimming: 4 bases; J trimming: 2 bases; junction bases outside the gene matches: 6. The length of the CDR3 is 16 residues. Germline V lookup: CDR1 SGHDN, CDR2 FVKESK. Here the CDR3 DNA reads TGTGCCAGCAGCCGGTCTAGCGGGAGGTCTCAAGAGACCCAGTACTTC. This translates into CASSRSSGRSQETQYF.

A word on this clone: The junction shows a germline mismatch at one end, possibly a read error. Different DNA sequences within this sample yield the same CDR3. V gene TRBV7-8 combines with J gene TRBJ2-3; 12 bases line up with TRBD2. Germline CDR1 and CDR2: SGHVS and FQNEAQ. The CDR3 is 17 amino acids. CDR3 loop: CASSPRTSGASTDTQYF. Here the CDR3 DNA reads TGCGCCAGCAGCCCCCGGACTAGCGGGGCTAGCACAGATACGCAGTATTTT.

The chain recombines TRBV11-3 with TRBJ2-2; D not certain. V shed 5 bases and J shed 2 bases, with 3 bases lying between them. The V gene's germline CDR1 is SGHNT and CDR2 YENEEA. The CDR3 covers 12 residues. This CDR3 reads CASSVNTGELFF. The CDR3 bases are TGTGCCAGCAGCGTAAACACCGGGGAGCTGTTTTTT.

This chain links TRBV5-4 with TRBJ1-2; TRBD1 is a possible D gene (6 bases). Per the germline V gene, CDR1 is SGHNT and CDR2 is YYREEE (reference sequence). This CDR3 contains 13 residues. Trimming shortened V by 4 bases and J by 4 bases, and 11 bases separated the two germline ends. This CDR3 reads CASSADSRYGYTF. CDR3 coding DNA: TGTGCCAGCAGCGCGGACAGTCGCTATGGCTACACCTTC.

This chain connects TRBV5-4 to TRBJ1-3; 7 positions match TRBD1. V trimming: 4 bases; J trimming: 0 bases; junction bases outside the gene matches: 7. The CDR3 has 16 amino acids. Germline V gene lookup returns CDR1 SGHNT and CDR2 YYREEE (reference sequence). The CDR3 DNA follows: TGTGCCAGCAGCGGACGACAGGGAGGCTCTGGAAACACCATATATTTT. Amino acids: CASSGRQGGSGNTIYF.

A single count supports this clone. The sample holds other DNA sequences that translate to the same CDR3. The CDR3 DNA follows: TGTGCCAGCAGCCAAGATAGCGGCTTATACGAGCAGTACTTC. Residues: CASSQDSGLYEQYF. The chain recombines TRBV4-2 with TRBJ2-7; maybe TRBD2 (6 bases). This CDR3 is 14 amino acids long. V was shortened by 0 bases and J by 4 bases, with 10 bases between the two germline ends. The germline gives CDR1 LGHNA, CDR2 YNFKEQ.

This clone was counted between two and nine times. This sequence joins TRBV5-6 and TRBJ1-2; a possible D gene is TRBD1 (6 bases). CDR3 length: 14 amino acids. V was shortened by 6 bases and J by 7 bases, with 19 bases between the two germline ends. Germline V CDR1 and CDR2: SGHDT, YYEEEE. CDR3 nucleotide sequence: TGTGCCAGCAAGGGGGGGCATAGCAGTCGTGGCTACACCTTC. The encoded protein is CASKGGHSSRGYTF.

V usage is TRBV5-1 and J usage is TRBJ2-1; D ambiguous. With 0 bases removed from V and 5 bases from J, the gap between germline ends came to 9 bases. CDR1 is SGHRS, CDR2 YFSETQ, per germline. The CDR3 runs 14 residues. The CDR3 region is CASSLATGDNEQFF. The CDR3 DNA is TGCGCCAGCAGCTTGGCTACTGGGGACAATGAGCAGTTCTTC.

The gene calls are TRBV2 and TRBJ2-7, with TRBD2 as a possible D gene (5 bases). The CDR3 consists of 15 residues. The germline V gene has CDR1 SNHLY and CDR2 FYNNEI. Trimming removed 3 bases from V and 0 bases from J, with 12 bases in between. The CDR3 protein is CASSETKVSSYEQYF. The CDR3 bases are TGTGCCAGCAGTGAGACTAAAGTAAGCTCCTACGAGCAGTACTTC.

V gene TRBV7-9 combines with J gene TRBJ1-1, with a tentative D call TRBD1 (5 bases). V was clipped by 6 bases and J by 11 bases, with 13 bases between them. Germline CDR1 is SEHNR and CDR2 is FQNEAQ (reference sequence). This CDR3 is built from 11 residues. The CDR3, as DNA: TGTGCCAGCAGTGGAACGGACAATGCTTTCTTT. Amino acids: CASSGTDNAFF.

The chain has TRBV7-6 and TRBJ2-3, with 7 bases lining up with TRBD1. This CDR3 has 14 amino acids. The junction had 9 bases not matched to a gene; V was cut back by 4 bases and J by 8 bases. The germline CDR1 and CDR2 sequences are SGHVS and FNYEAQ. CDR3 loop: CASSSGGSRGTQYF. DNA of the CDR3: TGTGCCAGCAGCTCAGGGGGTTCGCGCGGTACGCAGTATTTT. The full variable domain, completed using reference TRBV7-6 and TRBJ2-3, is GAGVSQSPRYKVTKRGQDVALRCDPISGHVSLYWYRQALGQGPEFLTYFNYEAQQDKSGLPNDRFSAERPEGSISTLTIQRTEQRDSAMYRCASSSGGSRGTQYFGPGTRLTVL.